This TCR beta chain was recorded in a study of OX40 agonist ivuxolimab in advanced cancers. Some clones are missing from TCRdb's copy, which holds only in-frame ones; the method was immunoSEQ multiplex PCR. The sample includes roughly 70,000 clones, around 90% of them seen just once. CDR1 is SGHRS and CDR2 is YFSETQ in the germline V gene. The trim removed 4 bases at V and 4 bases at J, leaving 4 bases unmatched. The CDR3 is made up of 15 amino acids. The TCR sequence derives from an adult with an advanced solid tumor such as melanoma, head and neck, liver or kidney cancer. The J gene is TRBJ2-3, the V gene TRBV5-1; 12 positions match TRBD2. This specimen was CD4+ or CD8+ T cells sorted from blood, taken in a trial of the OX40 agonist ivuxolimab. The CDR3 coding sequence is TGCGCCAGCAGCCCTCTAGCGGGGGGGCCAGATACGCAGTATTTT. Encoded protein: CASSPLAGGPDTQYF.